This T cell receptor (beta chain) was observed in a study of CD8 T cells in ankylosing spondylitis. This clonotype was found a few times. The antigen is unknown. The CDR3 extends over 15 amino acids. In germline, CDR1 is KGHSH, CDR2 LQKENI. Trimming stripped 6 bases from V and 0 bases from J, with 14 bases between. TCRdb reprocessed the 5' RACE reads via MiXCR and lists one record per CDR3 protein. The data contain about 840,000 distinct CDR3 sequences, around 11% of them singletons. Overall study results and limits: Seemingly distinctive of ankylosing spondylitis blood was a TCR beta motif formed by eight highly homologous variants.

The source of this sequence is a male donor with ankylosing spondylitis. This chain joins TRBV18 and TRBJ1-1; the D gene is possibly TRBD1 (6 bases). What was sequenced was blood, either unsorted or a sorted T cell fraction (not recorded which). The CDR3 nucleotides read TGTGCCAGCTCTCCAATGACAGGCATGAACACTGAAGCTTTCTTT. This codes for CASSPMTGMNTEAFF.